This TCR beta chain comes out of a study of graft-versus-host responses after intestinal transplantation. The CDR3 extends over 12 amino acids. Looked up from germline, CDR1 is MNHEY and CDR2 is SMNVEV (reference sequence). V was clipped by 4 bases and J by 7 bases, with 9 bases between them. The protocol was immunoSEQ multiplex PCR, while the TCRdb copy is restricted to in-frame clones and leaves out a portion. The sample yields 33,000 or so clones, around 94% seen once. The rearrangement joins TRBV27 to TRBJ2-3; D ambiguous. The starting material was PBMCs, obtained 16 days after intestinal transplant. The source of this sequence is a human patient who received an intestinal transplant, so some T cells may come from the graft donor. The CDR3 reads CASSSNWNTQYF. The CDR3 region has the DNA TGTGCCAGCAGTTCGAACTGGAATACGCAGTATTTT.